This T cell receptor beta chain was found in a study of cytomegalovirus exposure and HLA in healthy donors. As for this clone: Its cognate antigen is unknown.

It was with 60 Vbeta and 13 Jbeta primers that the PCR ran. TCRdb's table, derived via immunoSEQ multiplex PCR, lists solely in-frame clones and lacks some. This sample's table has tens of thousands of clones. The study's findings and limits: Most TCR beta V segments were productive about 90% or about 30% of the time in an earlier analysis. It was shown in a later analysis that HLA-associated TCR beta chains were more clonally expanded than other, equally common chains. Donors were assumed by presence/absence analyses to have roughly uniform sequencing depth. A missense variant in DCLRE1C was later tied to TCR beta V- and J-gene trimming.

This CDR3 spans 13 amino acids. Germline values: CDR1 MGHRA, CDR2 YSYEKL. Trimming took 2 bases from V and 5 from J, leaving 9 bases between them. Input material: PBMCs. This receptor was obtained from a woman aged 45 to 65 in good health and CMV-seropositive. V gene TRBV4-1 combines with J gene TRBJ2-5; possible D gene TRBD1, 5 bases. CDR3 DNA: TGCGCCAGCAGCCAACAGGGTAGGGAGACCCAGTACTTC. This sequence encodes CASSQQGRETQYF.